A selection of T cell receptor beta chains follows, all from one sample in a study of regulatory T cells in long-lasting Graves disease. Each CDR3 protein is one row after TCRdb ran MiXCR on the multiplex PCR reads. This sample has around 400,000 distinct CDR3 sequences, with less than 25% found just once. Sample: peripheral blood mononuclear cells (PBMCs), taken when the disease was refractory, from a patient treated with antithyroid drugs. The receptors here all came from a female donor with Graves disease. Both conserved end residues are part of each CDR3. A D gene is named only where the DNA matches it firmly. Only part of the rows carry a size: once, few, many, or a class if the clone is expanded.

J gene,V gene,D gene,CDR3 length,clone size,CDR3 DNA,CDR3 protein
TRBJ1-5,TRBV28,-,14,many,TGTGCCAGCAGCGGCTCTTTCGGCAATCAGCCCCAGCATTTT,CASSGSFGNQPQHF
TRBJ2-5,TRBV27,-,18,few,TGTGCCAGCAGCGAGTTTCCCATGCGGCAGCCCCAGGGAGAGACCCAGTACTTC,CASSEFPMRQPQGETQYF
TRBJ1-6,TRBV6-1,-,16,many,TGTGCCAGCAGCGAGACAATGGGACGTCTAGATTCACCCCTCCACTTT,CASSETMGRLDSPLHF
TRBJ2-3,TRBV12-3/TRBV12-4,-,13,-,TGTGCCAGCGGCCCCGTAAGGGTAGATACGCAGTATTTT,CASGPVRVDTQYF
TRBJ2-7,TRBV28,TRBD2,14,few,TGTGCCAGTGGCCGACTAGCGGGGTCCTACGAGCAGTACTTC,CASGRLAGSYEQYF
TRBJ2-7,TRBV2,TRBD1,15,many,TGTGCCAGCAGCCGCGACAGGGGACGGTTCTCCGAGCAGTACTTC,CASSRDRGRFSEQYF
TRBJ2-1,TRBV12-3/TRBV12-4,-,15,-,TGTGCCAGCAGCATGGGTAGCCACTCCTACAATGAGCAGTTCTTC,CASSMGSHSYNEQFF
TRBJ2-6,TRBV4-2,-,18,few,TGTGCCAGCAGCCAAGATCTAGCCGTGAGCTCTGGGGCCAACGTCCTGACTTTC,CASSQDLAVSSGANVLTF
TRBJ2-7,TRBV28,-,15,many,TGTGCCAGCAGTCCCGGGACTCTGGAAGCCTACGAGCAGTACTTC,CASSPGTLEAYEQYF
TRBJ1-5,TRBV7-2,-,11,many,TGTGCCAGCAGCTTACTAGGCAGCTTGCATTTT,CASSLLGSLHF
TRBJ1-4,TRBV28,-,15,few,TGTGCCAGCAGTTTTGGGGGGGCAACTAATGAAAAACTGTTTTTT,CASSFGGATNEKLFF
TRBJ2-1,TRBV7-7,TRBD2,19,-,TGTGCTAGCAGCCCACGGACTAGCGGGAGGGCCCCAGCCTACAATGAGCAGTTCTTC,CASSPRTSGRAPAYNEQFF
TRBJ1-5,TRBV7-9,-,14,-,TGTGCCAGCAGCAATACACAGGAGAATCAGCCCCAGCATTTT,CASSNTQENQPQHF
TRBJ1-2,TRBV6-2/TRBV6-3,-,15,many,TGTGCCAGCAGTTCATACCGGGACAATAACTATGGCTACACCTTC,CASSSYRDNNYGYTF
TRBJ1-1,TRBV20-1,-,12,-,TGCAGTGCTAGTAGCAGGGCCACTGAAGCTTTCTTT,CSASSRATEAFF
TRBJ2-7,TRBV2,TRBD2,15,few,TGTGCCAGCAGTGAACTAGCGGGAGGGATCTACGAGCAGTACTTC,CASSELAGGIYEQYF
TRBJ2-2,TRBV9,TRBD2,16,-,TGTGCCAGCAGCCGGGAGCGAGCGGGAAACACCGGAGAGCTGTTTTTT,CASSRERAGNTGELFF
TRBJ1-1,TRBV10-3,TRBD1,14,many,TGTGCCATCAGTGCGGGACAGATGAACACTGAAGCTTTCTTT,CAISAGQMNTEAFF